The 26 T cell receptor beta chains below all came from one sample that was sequenced in a study of neurological immune-mediated disorders. Noted time point: technical triplicate 2. TCRdb re-called the 5' RACE reads through MiXCR, storing one row per CDR3 protein. This sample yields about 59,000 distinct CDR3 sequences, of which less than 25% are seen a single time; about 4.6% belongs to the top ten. Source material: PBMCs. The source of these receptors is a man between 60 and 75 years old with HTLV-1-associated myelopathy (HAM/TSP).

V and J are TRBV15 and TRBJ2-7; 11 bases match TRBD2. CDR1 and CDR2 from the germline V gene are LNHNV and YYDKDF (reference sequence). CDR3 length: 16 residues. The V segment lost 3 bases and the J segment 5 bases; nucleotides outside the gene matches: 9. CDR3 sequence (DNA): TGTGCCACCAGCAGTAATTTAGCGGGAGGGCCCCACGAGCAGTACTTC. Translating it yields CATSSNLAGGPHEQYF. Full variable domain (rest looked up from reference TRBV15 and TRBJ2-7): DAMVIQNPRYQVTQFGKPVTLSCSQTLNHNVMYWYQQKSSQAPKLLFHYYDKDFNNEADTPDNFQSRRPNTSFCFLDIRSPGLGDTAMYLCATSSNLAGGPHEQYFGPGTRLTVT.

CDR3 in amino acids: CASSGAGGNQPQHF. CDR3 bases: TGTGCCAGCAGTGGGGCAGGGGGCAATCAGCCCCAGCATTTT. The chain uses TRBV6-1 and TRBJ1-5; TRBD1 might be the D (6 bases). The CDR3 runs to 14 residues. The germline V gene has CDR1 MNHNS and CDR2 SASEGT. With 4 bases removed from V and 2 bases from J, the gap between germline ends came to 9 bases.

This clonotype was observed many times. The J gene is TRBJ1-4, the V gene TRBV6-6, with D unclear. Looked up from germline, CDR1 is MNHNY and CDR2 is SVGAGI (reference sequence). This CDR3 spans 14 amino acids. With 8 bases removed from V and 7 bases from J, the gap between germline ends came to 17 bases. CDR3 region: CASRAGGQGEKLFF. In DNA, the CDR3 is TGTGCCAGCCGGGCGGGAGGCCAAGGTGAAAAACTGTTTTTT.

In this sample, this clonotype turned up many times. The rearrangement links TRBV20-1 to TRBJ1-1; D perhaps matches TRBD1 (5 bases). V gave up 0 bases and J gave up 2 bases, with 13 bases separating them. Per germline, CDR1 DFQATT and CDR2 SNEGSKA (reference sequence). The CDR3 length is 15 residues. CDR3 nucleotides: TGCAGTGCTAGAGACTTCACGGGGGTTAACACTGAAGCTTTCTTT. This translates into CSARDFTGVNTEAFF.

This clonotype has ten or more counts. The chain uses TRBV10-3 and TRBJ2-2; weak D call: TRBD1 (5 bases). The CDR3 runs 15 residues. V was cut by 8 bases and J by 3 bases, with 16 bases left in between. Germline V gene lookup returns CDR1 ENHRY and CDR2 SYGVKD. The CDR3 DNA follows: TGTGCCATCTTACCCTCGACAGAAGACACCGGGGAGCTGTTTTTT. This sequence encodes CAILPSTEDTGELFF.

This clonotype was observed many times. V and J are TRBV7-9 and TRBJ1-1; 9 bases map to TRBD1. Trimming took 5 bases from V and 1 from J; bases not matched to a gene: 5. The CDR3 runs 15 residues. Germline assignment: CDR1 SEHNR and CDR2 FQNEAQ (reference sequence). The CDR3: CASSKPGQGNTEAFF. DNA of the CDR3: TGTGCCAGCAGCAAACCGGGACAGGGGAACACTGAAGCTTTCTTT.

On this clonotype itself: Germline is not matched at one junction end, which may reflect a read error. This chain links TRBV2 with TRBJ2-1; D not certain. CDR3 length: 13 amino acids. Germline values: CDR1 SNHLY, CDR2 FYNNEI. The DNA of the CDR3 is TGTGCCAGCATGGCTTTTGTAGAGAATCCCCCCAAATTC. Its protein is CASMAFVENPPKF.

The rearrangement uses TRBV28 and TRBJ2-7, with D perhaps TRBD1 (5 bases). Trimming left V 7 bases short and J 2 bases short, with 6 bases between. This CDR3 has 11 amino acids. Germline values: CDR1 MDHEN, CDR2 SYDVKM. As DNA, the CDR3 is TGTGCCAGCAAAGGGGCCTACGAGCAGTACTTC. This encodes CASKGAYEQYF.

This clonotype was seen ten or more times. The gene calls are TRBV25-1 and TRBJ2-3, with a weak D call TRBD2 (5 bases). V was clipped by 10 bases and J by 4 bases, with 15 bases between them. Germline CDR1 MGHDK, CDR2 SYGVNS. This CDR3 comprises 13 residues. Written as DNA, the CDR3 is TGTGCCACCTCCCGGGATTCAGCAGATACGCAGTATTTT. It specifies CATSRDSADTQYF. Looking up the rest from reference TRBV25-1 and TRBJ2-3 gives the full variable domain: EADIYQTPRYLVIGTGKKITLECSQTMGHDKMYWYQQDPGMELHLIHYSYGVNSTEKGDLSSESTVSRIRTEHFPLTLESARPSHTSQYLCATSRDSADTQYFGPGTRLTVL.

V gene TRBV20-1 combines with J gene TRBJ2-7, with unresolved D. Germline V gene sequence: CDR1 DFQATT, CDR2 SNEGSKA (reference sequence). CDR3 length: 13 residues. V dropped 6 bases and J dropped 3 bases, with 15 bases sitting between them. The CDR3, as DNA: TGCAGTGCCACCGTCGACGCCCACTACGAGCAGTACTTC. This gives the protein CSATVDAHYEQYF.

The J gene is TRBJ2-2, the V gene TRBV12-3 or TRBV12-4; D is unclear. Trimming left V 8 bases short and J 1 base short, with 11 bases between. The CDR3 runs to 14 residues. The CDR3, as DNA: TGTGCCAGCTCCCAGATGTTGAACACCGGGGAGCTGTTTTTT. It codes for CASSQMLNTGELFF.

The table lists this clonotype with many counts. The gene calls are TRBV5-1 and TRBJ2-7; D perhaps matches TRBD1 (5 bases). The CDR3 is 14 residues long. CDR1 and CDR2 (germline): SGHRS, YFSETQ. Deletions cut 0 bases from V and 2 bases from J, with 9 bases between. This chain's CDR3 is CASSLEGVTYEQYF. CDR3 coding DNA: TGCGCCAGCAGCTTGGAAGGGGTAACCTACGAGCAGTACTTC.

There are many counts of this clonotype. The chain couples TRBV12-3 or TRBV12-4 to TRBJ2-6, with D perhaps assigned TRBD1 or TRBD2 (5 bases each). This CDR3 spans 16 amino acids. The V end was cut by 6 bases, the J end by 5 bases, with 17 bases between. The CDR3 coding sequence is TGTGCCAGCAGGAGTACCGGGGCCGGGCGGGCCAACGTCCTGACTTTC. As protein: CASRSTGAGRANVLTF.

This clonotype showed up many times. This chain connects TRBV7-2 to TRBJ2-1, with unresolved D. Trimming removed 1 base from V and 2 bases from J, with 6 bases in between. The CDR3 is 14 residues long. The germline CDR1 and CDR2 sequences are SGHTA and FQGNSA. CDR3 region: CASSLGIAYNEQFF. The CDR3 DNA is TGTGCCAGCAGCTTAGGGATCGCCTACAATGAGCAGTTCTTC.

At least ten counts were recorded for this clonotype. The rearrangement links TRBV5-1 to TRBJ2-1; 7 nucleotides match TRBD2. This CDR3 is built from 14 residues. In germline, CDR1 is SGHRS, CDR2 YFSETQ. V shed 10 bases, J shed 6 bases, and the junction held 13 bases outside the gene matches. Here the CDR3 DNA reads TGCGCCTCGCAGGCAAGAGCGGGGCCCAATGAGCAGTTCTTC. It specifies CASQARAGPNEQFF.

This clonotype occurred many times. The CDR3 region has the DNA TGTGCCAGCAGTTACTCGAACACCGGGGAGCTGTTTTTT. As protein: CASSYSNTGELFF. The chain is built from TRBV6-6 and TRBJ2-2; D unclear. The CDR3 runs to 13 residues. V lost 0 bases to trimming and J lost 1 base, with 0 bases between them. CDR1 is MNHNY, CDR2 SVGAGI, per germline (reference sequence).

This clonotype was counted ten times or more. The J gene is TRBJ2-1, the V gene TRBV7-2; D is undetermined. Per germline, CDR1 SGHTA and CDR2 FQGNSA. CDR3 length equals 13 residues. The V end lost 5 bases, the J end lost 8 bases, and 13 bases lay between the germline ends. CDR3 protein: CASSHRNAYEQFF. CDR3 coding DNA: TGTGCCAGCAGCCACCGTAATGCCTATGAGCAGTTCTTC. Full variable domain (remainder filled in from reference TRBV7-2 and TRBJ2-1): GAGVSQSPSNKVTEKGKDVELRCDPISGHTALYWYRQSLGQGLEFLIYFQGNSAPDKSGLPSDRFSAERTGGSVSTLTIQRTQQEDSAVYLCASSHRNAYEQFFGPGTRLTVL.

Many counts were recorded for this clonotype. V usage is TRBV12-3 or TRBV12-4 and J usage is TRBJ1-6; maybe TRBD1 (5 bases). Trimming took 1 base from V and 9 from J, leaving 10 bases between them. The CDR3 is made up of 14 amino acids. The CDR3 DNA follows: TGTGCCAGCAGTTTAGGGGACTCCCCTTCACCCCTCCACTTT. Amino acid sequence: CASSLGDSPSPLHF.

This clonotype has a single count. A much larger clonotype is one base distant, so this may be a read error. The chain links TRBV28 to TRBJ1-1; a weak D match, TRBD1 (5 bases). Germline V gene data show CDR1 as MDHEN and CDR2 as SYDVKM. The length of the CDR3 is 14 residues. V lost 5 bases and J lost 3, with 13 bases in between. The DNA for the CDR3 is TGTGCCAGCAGTGGAGGGACGGCGGACACTGAAGCTTTCTTT. This encodes CASSGGTADTEAFF.

This clonotype was recorded at least ten times. This rearrangement joins TRBV7-2 to TRBJ2-7, with TRBD2 matching over 14 bases. CDR1 is SGHTA and CDR2 is FQGNSA in the germline V gene. V lost 5 bases, J lost 4 bases, and 13 bases stayed unmatched. The CDR3 loop spans 18 amino acids. The CDR3 here is CASSQKTSGRATLYEQYF. The CDR3 DNA is TGTGCCAGCAGCCAAAAGACTAGCGGGAGGGCCACCCTTTACGAGCAGTACTTC.

This clonotype has at least ten counts. The CDR3 loop is CASSPWTVSYEQYF. CDR3 sequence (DNA): TGTGCCAGCAGCCCCTGGACAGTCTCCTACGAGCAGTACTTC. This chain uses TRBV7-8 with TRBJ2-7, with D perhaps matching TRBD1 (6 bases). Looked up from germline, CDR1 is SGHVS and CDR2 is FQNEAQ. This CDR3 spans 14 amino acids. V lost 5 bases, J lost 0 bases, and 11 bases lay in between.

This clonotype has ten or more counts. This chain's CDR3 is CASSLDAGGGITDTQYF. DNA of the CDR3: TGTGCCAGCAGCTTAGATGCGGGCGGAGGAATCACAGATACGCAGTATTTT. V is TRBV7-2 and J is TRBJ2-3; D possibly corresponds to TRBD2 (5 bases). CDR3 length: 17 residues. The ends were cut back, 1 base at V and 2 bases at J, with 16 bases in the middle. Germline assignment: CDR1 SGHTA and CDR2 FQGNSA.

Worth noting for this clonotype: Just one base apart from a much larger clone, this may be a read error. This sequence joins TRBV28 and TRBJ1-5, with a tentative D call TRBD1 (5 bases). Germline V gives CDR1 MDHEN, CDR2 SYDVKM. The CDR3 sequence is 15 residues long. The CDR3 loop reads CSTRSRVGFDQPQHF. CDR3 coding DNA: TGTTCCACTCGAAGCAGGGTGGGTTTCGACCAGCCCCAGCATTTT.

This clonotype was found many times. An end of the junction differs from the germline gene, which may be a read error. This chain uses TRBV29-1 with TRBJ2-5; the D gene is possibly TRBD1 (5 bases). The CDR3 is made up of 12 amino acids. Germline CDR1 is SQVTM and CDR2 is ANQGSEA. The CDR3 coding sequence is TGCAGCGTTGAAGATCGTGGCAGGGCTTTGAACTTC. Protein product: CSVEDRGRALNF.

This clonotype has ten or more counts. The chain combines TRBV7-9 with TRBJ2-5; D might be TRBD2 (6 bases). Germline CDR1 is SEHNR and CDR2 is FQNEAQ (reference sequence). This CDR3 has 16 amino acids. The V gene lost 1 base and the J gene lost 3 bases, with 15 bases spanning the gap. The CDR3 DNA is TGTGCCAGCAGCTTAGGGATTAGTAGCGGCGAAGAGACCCAGTACTTC. This gives the protein CASSLGISSGEETQYF.

This clonotype was counted ten times or more. The chain uses TRBV5-1 and TRBJ2-3; D gene uncertain. This CDR3 region has 14 residues. The V gene lost 0 bases and the J gene lost 5 bases, with 10 bases spanning the gap. Germline lookup yields CDR1 SGHRS and CDR2 YFSETQ. This chain's CDR3 is CASSLGLVGDTQYF. In DNA, the CDR3 is TGCGCCAGCAGCTTGGGACTCGTTGGAGATACGCAGTATTTT. The whole variable domain, remainder taken from reference TRBV5-1 and TRBJ2-3, is KAGVTQTPRYLIKTRGQQVTLSCSPISGHRSVSWYQQTPGQGLQFLFEYFSETQRNKGNFPGRFSGRQFSNSRSEMNVSTLELGDSALYLCASSLGLVGDTQYFGPGTRLTVL.